The present T cell receptor (beta chain) was sequenced within a study of early T cells in non-severe SARS-CoV-2 infection. Study information: Sequenced material consisted of bulk RNA (from unsorted whole blood), and chains were unpaired.

This clonotype has ten or more counts. Its antigen is not known. The CDR3 has 13 residues. Trimming left V 0 bases short and J 10 bases short, with 7 bases between. CDR1 is SGHAT, CDR2 FQNNGV, per germline. Molecules of cDNA were individually given unique molecular identifiers that were attached to them. MiXCR was run by TCRdb on the 5' RACE reads, yielding one entry per CDR3 protein. This sample has roughly 51,000 distinct CDR3 sequences; more than 5.5% occur once, and the top ten carry about 2.7%. Study-level points and caveats: Matches to VDJdb favored anti-spike CD8 responses and missed private and CD4 specificities.

The sequencing here drew on whole blood, taken at baseline. The origin of this receptor is an adult who was a healthcare worker with PCR-confirmed SARS-CoV-2 infection or an uninfected control (not recorded which). The rearrangement links TRBV11-2 to TRBJ1-6; D is undetermined. CDR3 nucleotide sequence: TGTGCCAGCAGCTTAGAATTGGGATCACCCCTCCACTTT. Translated: CASSLELGSPLHF.